Below are 26 T cell receptor beta chains sequenced from a single sample in a study of blood T cell repertoires in COVID-19. Sequenced by immunoSEQ multiplex PCR; TCRdb stores in-frame clones only, minus some. Altogether over 200,000 clones are present, approximately 90% being singletons, with the ten largest covering about 1.2%. Sequenced sample: PBMCs or T cells enriched from blood (not recorded which). These receptors originate from a human donor in a cohort exposed to, infected with or recovered from COVID-19 (not recorded which). The donor label of this sample is uncertain.

The gene calls are TRBV18 and TRBJ2-1, with D perhaps TRBD1 (6 bases). This CDR3 has 15 residues. Germline V CDR1 and CDR2: KGHSH, LQKENI. Deletions cut 1 base from V and 7 bases from J, with 14 bases between. CDR3 protein: CASSPRGTGSNEQFF. DNA of the CDR3: TGTGCCAGCTCACCACGGGGCACAGGGAGTAATGAGCAGTTCTTC. The full variable domain, its missing parts supplied by reference TRBV18 and TRBJ2-1, is NAGVMQNPRHLVRRRGQEARLRCSPMKGHSHVYWYRQLPEEGLKFMVYLQKENIIDESGMPKERFSAEFPKEGPSILRIQQVVRGDSAAYFCASSPRGTGSNEQFFGPGTRLTVL.

The chain links TRBV23-1 to TRBJ1-1, with 7 bases identical to TRBD1. TRBV23-1 is treated as an ORF (open reading frame) with a function not yet certain. The CDR3 spans 16 residues. The V segment lost 0 bases and the J segment 1 base; nucleotides outside the gene matches: 5. CDR3 amino acids: CASSQSTGSRNTEAFF. For the CDR3, the DNA is TGCGCCAGCAGTCAATCGACAGGGTCCAGGAACACTGAAGCTTTCTTT.

The chain combines TRBV6-5 with TRBJ1-2; no clear D. This CDR3 is built from 11 residues. Germline CDR1 reads MNHEY; CDR2 reads SVGAGI. Trimming removed 4 bases at V and 10 bases at J, with 10 bases between. The CDR3 protein is CASSSGLVYTF. In DNA form, the CDR3 reads TGTGCCAGCAGTTCTGGACTTGTCTACACCTTC.

The V gene is TRBV24-1, the J gene TRBJ2-7; TRBD2 matches at 11 bases. V trimming: 4 bases; J trimming: 3 bases; junction bases outside the gene matches: 4. Per the germline V gene, CDR1 is KGHDR and CDR2 is SFDVKD. The CDR3 consists of 15 residues. The CDR3 DNA reads TGTGCCACCAGTGACGGCGGACTAGCGGGCTACGAGCAGTACTTC. It is translated as CATSDGGLAGYEQYF.

The rearrangement uses TRBV29-1 and TRBJ1-1; D gene ambiguous. V lost 6 bases and J 2 bases, leaving 10 bases between the germline ends. The germline V gene has CDR1 SQVTM and CDR2 ANQGSEA. The CDR3 contains 12 residues. This CDR3 reads CSVGSPNTEAFF. CDR3 DNA sequence: TGCAGCGTGGGGAGCCCTAACACTGAAGCTTTCTTT.

The chain links TRBV28 to TRBJ1-5; D possibly corresponds to TRBD1 (6 bases). V shed 5 bases and J shed 2 bases, with 13 bases lying between them. CDR3 length equals 15 residues. Germline V gives CDR1 MDHEN, CDR2 SYDVKM. Here the CDR3 reads CASSPLEGGNQPQHF. In DNA, the CDR3 is TGTGCCAGCAGTCCCCTCGAGGGGGGCAATCAGCCCCAGCATTTT.

The CDR3 region has the DNA TGTGCCAGCAGCCGCCTGGTCGGGTTATTAGCCAAAAACATTCAGTACTTC. This sequence encodes CASSRLVGLLAKNIQYF. The V call is TRBV7-9, the J call TRBJ2-4; no reliable D call. CDR3 length: 17 residues. V lost 5 bases and J 0 bases, leaving 17 bases between the germline ends. Germline CDR1 is SEHNR and CDR2 is FQNEAQ (reference sequence).

The rearrangement joins TRBV7-9 to TRBJ2-1; TRBD2 might be the D (5 bases). Germline V gene data show CDR1 as SEHNR and CDR2 as FQNEAQ (reference sequence). The CDR3 length is 16 residues. Trimming removed 2 bases from V and 2 bases from J, with 13 bases in between. The CDR3 region is CASSLTGFSPYNEQFF. The CDR3 DNA follows: TGTGCCAGCAGCTTAACGGGATTCTCCCCCTACAATGAGCAGTTCTTC.

The rearrangement links TRBV19 to TRBJ2-3, with 11 bases lining up with TRBD2. With V trimmed by 5 bases and J by 5 bases, 15 bases remained unmatched. CDR1 is LNHDA and CDR2 is SQIVND in the germline V gene (reference sequence). There are 18 residues in the CDR3. CDR3 amino acids: CASSLSGGAHSSQDTQYF. CDR3 DNA: TGTGCCAGTAGTCTTAGCGGGGGGGCCCACAGTTCCCAAGATACGCAGTATTTT.

The chain joins TRBV20-1 to TRBJ1-2, with TRBD1 matching 11 bases. V was clipped by 3 bases and J by 8 bases; unmatched bases: 11. Germline lookup yields CDR1 DFQATT and CDR2 SNEGSKA (reference sequence). This CDR3 comprises 15 residues. The CDR3 nucleotides read TGCAGTGCTAGTGGAGGGACAGGGGGTAACAACGGCTACACCTTC. This gives the protein CSASGGTGGNNGYTF.

The rearrangement uses TRBV2 and TRBJ1-1; possible D gene TRBD1, 6 bases. Deletions cut 5 bases from V and 5 bases from J, with 12 bases between. This CDR3 spans 13 amino acids. The germline gives CDR1 SNHLY, CDR2 FYNNEI. CDR3 sequence (DNA): TGTGCCAGCAGTCACCCGAGGGGGACTGAAGCTTTCTTT. It is translated as CASSHPRGTEAFF.

The rearrangement uses TRBV3-1 (or the pseudogene TRBV3-2) and TRBJ1-6; D call uncertain. Germline values: CDR1 LGHDT, CDR2 YNNKEL (reference sequence). Trimming pared 3 bases from V and 7 bases from J, leaving 10 bases between. This CDR3 contains 14 residues. CDR3 region: CASSQRQKNSPLHF. In nucleotides, the CDR3 is TGTGCCAGCAGCCAGAGGCAGAAGAATTCACCCCTCCACTTT.

V is TRBV2 and J is TRBJ1-4; the D gene is possibly TRBD1 (6 bases). The V end was cut by 0 bases, the J end by 8 bases, with 10 bases between. Germline loops: CDR1 SNHLY, CDR2 FYNNEI. The CDR3 totals 14 residues. Here the CDR3 reads CASSEATGNEKLFF. The CDR3 DNA sequence: TGTGCCAGCAGTGAAGCAACAGGGAACGAAAAACTGTTTTTT.

The chain has TRBV5-6 and TRBJ2-7, with 10 bases matching TRBD1. Trimming cost V 0 bases and J 4 bases; bases outside gene matches: 10. The V gene's germline CDR1 is SGHDT and CDR2 YYEEEE. CDR3 length: 17 residues. CDR3 region: CASSLGGTGAQLYEQYF. The CDR3 DNA follows: TGTGCCAGCAGCTTGGGCGGGACAGGGGCCCAACTTTACGAGCAGTACTTC.

The rearrangement joins TRBV28 to TRBJ1-5, with TRBD1 identical over 8 bases. CDR3 length: 15 amino acids. Losses at the gene ends were 6 bases for V and 3 bases for J; bases not matched to a gene: 7. Germline lookup yields CDR1 MDHEN and CDR2 SYDVKM. This CDR3 reads CASRQGARSNQPQHF. As DNA, the CDR3 is TGTGCCAGCAGGCAGGGGGCTAGGTCCAATCAGCCCCAGCATTTT.

The chain has TRBV27 and TRBJ2-7; possible D gene TRBD1, 6 bases. Germline values: CDR1 MNHEY, CDR2 SMNVEV (reference sequence). The V gene lost 6 bases and the J gene lost 10 bases, with 13 bases spanning the gap. The CDR3 consists of 11 residues. Here the CDR3 reads CASRSEGHQYF. The CDR3 DNA follows: TGTGCCAGCAGGTCTGAGGGACACCAGTACTTC.

On this clone: Different DNA sequences within this sample yield the same CDR3. The CDR3, as DNA: TGTGCCAGCAGCTCAGGTCAGGGGACTGAAGCTTTCTTT. Protein: CASSSGQGTEAFF. This chain joins TRBV7-3 and TRBJ1-1; a possible D gene is TRBD1 (6 bases). Trimming took 4 bases from V and 5 from J, leaving 11 bases between them. This CDR3 comprises 13 residues. Looked up from germline, CDR1 is SGHTA and CDR2 is FQGTGA.

In this sample, this clone turned up a few times. J is TRBJ1-6 and V is TRBV27; 7 positions agree with TRBD1. The CDR3 is 15 amino acids. Losses at the gene ends were 6 bases for V and 7 bases for J; bases not matched to a gene: 9. Germline CDR1 and CDR2: MNHEY and SMNVEV (reference sequence). The CDR3 nucleotides are TGTGCCAGCAGGTCCCGGGACAGCATGAATTCACCCCTCCACTTT. Its protein is CASRSRDSMNSPLHF.

The chain is built from TRBV6-6 and TRBJ2-5, with 13 nucleotides matching TRBD2. The V gene's germline CDR1 is MNHNY and CDR2 SVGAGI (reference sequence). The length of the CDR3 is 17 residues. J was trimmed by 1 base and V by 5 bases; bases with no gene match: 7. The CDR3 spells CASSPKGTSGAQETQYF. CDR3 in DNA: TGTGCCAGCAGTCCTAAAGGGACTAGCGGGGCCCAAGAGACCCAGTACTTC.

The CDR3 loop reads CASSLDVGRDAFF. Here the CDR3 DNA reads TGTGCCAGCAGCTTAGATGTAGGGAGGGACGCTTTCTTT. The chain uses TRBV11-2 and TRBJ1-1, with D perhaps TRBD1 (5 bases). Between the trimmed V and J ends, which lost 0 bases and 11 bases, there was a span of 13 bases. Germline values: CDR1 SGHAT, CDR2 FQNNGV. This CDR3 has 13 amino acids.

This chain uses TRBV19 with TRBJ2-7; the match to TRBD1 covers 8 bases. The CDR3 is made up of 14 amino acids. The J segment lost 4 bases and the V segment lost 2 bases, leaving 4 bases of the junction unmatched. Per the germline V gene, CDR1 is LNHDA and CDR2 is SQIVND (reference sequence). CDR3 nucleotide sequence: TGTGCCAGTAGTATACCAGGGGGCAAATACGAGCAGTACTTC. Protein product: CASSIPGGKYEQYF. Full variable domain (outside the CDR3, taken from reference TRBV19 and TRBJ2-7): DGGITQSPKYLFRKEGQNVTLSCEQNLNHDAMYWYRQDPGQGLRLIYYSQIVNDFQKGDIAEGYSVSREKKESFPLTVTSAQKNPTAFYLCASSIPGGKYEQYFGPGTRLTVT.

The gene calls are TRBV19 and TRBJ1-3; no clear D gene. The V and J ends lost 3 bases and 6 bases respectively, with 15 bases between them. Germline lookup yields CDR1 LNHDA and CDR2 SQIVND (reference sequence). The CDR3 covers 15 residues. CDR3 region: CASSIRGAPPNTIYF. The CDR3 DNA reads TGTGCCAGTAGTATCCGGGGAGCCCCCCCAAACACCATATATTTT.

The chain links TRBV7-9 to TRBJ1-1; D may be TRBD1 (5 bases). The CDR3 is 14 amino acids. Trimming took off 2 bases at V and 3 bases at J, with 10 bases between the two ends. In germline, CDR1 is SEHNR, CDR2 FQNEAQ (reference sequence). CDR3 region: CASSLSGRDTEAFF. CDR3 DNA: TGTGCCAGCAGCTTATCAGGGCGAGACACTGAAGCTTTCTTT.

The rearrangement joins TRBV7-6 to TRBJ2-3; 7 bases match TRBD2. CDR1 and CDR2 from the germline V gene are SGHVS and FNYEAQ. V was clipped by 4 bases and J by 0 bases; unmatched bases: 10. This CDR3 has 17 residues. The CDR3 DNA is TGTGCCAGCAGCTCCCGAGGATCGCGGGGGAGCACAGATACGCAGTATTTT. This sequence encodes CASSSRGSRGSTDTQYF.

V usage is TRBV19 and J usage is TRBJ1-5, with D tentatively TRBD1 (5 bases). This CDR3 is 13 amino acids long. V lost 7 bases and J 5 bases, leaving 12 bases between the germline ends. Looked up from germline, CDR1 is LNHDA and CDR2 is SQIVND (reference sequence). This CDR3 is CASIRVRDQPQHF. CDR3 in DNA: TGTGCCAGTATCAGGGTTCGCGATCAGCCCCAGCATTTT.

The chain employs TRBV30 and TRBJ1-2; no clear D gene. Deletions cut 0 bases from V and 7 bases from J, with 30 bases between. The germline V gene encodes CDR1 GTSNPN and CDR2 SVGIG (reference sequence). This CDR3 is 19 amino acids long. The CDR3 is CAWSVRTSRGSFVSSGYTF. Here the CDR3 DNA reads TGTGCCTGGAGTGTAAGGACCTCTCGGGGTTCATTTGTTTCTAGTGGCTACACCTTC.